Below, 14 T cell receptor beta chains from the same sample are listed, as sequenced in a study of early stage breast cancer tumors. Repertoires were generated with immunoSEQ multiplex PCR, while TCRdb's copy carries only in-frame clones and drops some. The sample has more than 13,000 clones; around three quarters are singletons. Input material: normal breast tissue next to the tumor. The source is a person aged 45 to 59 with breast cancer.

CDR3 amino acids: CASSVGVSYEQYF. CDR3 bases: TGTGCCAGCAGCGTAGGAGTCTCCTACGAGCAGTACTTC. The chain joins TRBV9 to TRBJ2-7; unclear D gene. With 0 bases removed from V and 0 bases from J, the gap between germline ends came to 4 bases. CDR3 length: 13 amino acids. The V gene's germline CDR1 is SGDLS and CDR2 YYNGEE.

The V call is TRBV4-3, the J call TRBJ2-7; possibly TRBD2 for D (5 bases). The CDR3 has 14 amino acids. Germline V gene data show CDR1 as LGHNA and CDR2 as YSLEER. Trimming left V 3 bases short and J 7 bases short, with 16 bases between. CDR3 loop: CASSQGLDQREQYF. CDR3 nucleotides: TGCGCCAGCAGCCAGGGATTGGACCAGCGGGAGCAGTACTTC.

The V call is TRBV28, the J call TRBJ2-7; 9 bases map to TRBD1. V was pared by 2 bases and J by 4 bases, with 9 bases of the junction left unmatched. CDR3 length: 16 amino acids. Germline loops: CDR1 MDHEN, CDR2 SYDVKM. CDR3 sequence: CASSLPQKQGAYEQYF. DNA for the CDR3: TGTGCCAGCAGTTTACCCCAAAAACAGGGGGCGTACGAGCAGTACTTC.

The V call is TRBV2, the J call TRBJ2-5, with TRBD2 matching 13 bases. Germline V gene data show CDR1 as SNHLY and CDR2 as FYNNEI. The J segment lost 3 bases and the V segment lost 6 bases, leaving 4 bases of the junction unmatched. CDR3 size: 15 residues. CDR3 DNA sequence: TGTGCCAGCAGGCTAACTAGCGGGGGGGAAGAGACCCAGTACTTC. This sequence encodes CASRLTSGGEETQYF.

The chain is built from TRBV11-2 and TRBJ2-3, with TRBD1 matching over 12 bases. V shed 0 bases and J 4 bases; nucleotides not matched to a gene: 2. CDR1 and CDR2 (germline): SGHAT, FQNNGV. The CDR3 extends over 16 amino acids. The CDR3 coding sequence is TGTGCCAGCAGCTTAGATGGGACAGGGGGCTCAGATACGCAGTATTTT. Its translation: CASSLDGTGGSDTQYF.

V gene TRBV5-1 combines with J gene TRBJ1-2; D perhaps matches TRBD1 (6 bases). The germline V gene has CDR1 SGHRS and CDR2 YFSETQ. Trimming pared 2 bases from V and 4 bases from J, leaving 12 bases between. The CDR3 runs 14 residues. CDR3 bases: TGCGCCAGCAGCTTCCTAGGACAGCCCTATGGCTACACCTTC. This gives the protein CASSFLGQPYGYTF. The whole variable domain, remainder taken from reference TRBV5-1 and TRBJ1-2, is KAGVTQTPRYLIKTRGQQVTLSCSPISGHRSVSWYQQTPGQGLQFLFEYFSETQRNKGNFPGRFSGRQFSNSRSEMNVSTLELGDSALYLCASSFLGQPYGYTFGSGTRLTVV.

This chain connects TRBV4-1 to TRBJ1-1; 7 bases fit TRBD1. CDR3 length: 15 residues. Unmatched junction bases numbered 4, after V lost 2 bases and J lost 1 base. Germline CDR1 is MGHRA and CDR2 is YSYEKL. The CDR3 spells CASSQLDRPNTEAFF. The CDR3 region has the DNA TGCGCCAGCAGCCAATTGGACAGGCCGAACACTGAAGCTTTCTTT.

The rearrangement uses TRBV4-3 and TRBJ2-4; TRBD2 might be the D (6 bases). Trimming stripped 0 bases from V and 3 bases from J, with 15 bases between. This CDR3 region has 17 residues. Germline V lookup: CDR1 LGHNA, CDR2 YSLEER. The CDR3 protein is CASSQEGLTGVKNIQYF. For the CDR3, the DNA is TGCGCCAGCAGCCAAGAGGGGCTCACGGGGGTCAAAAACATTCAGTACTTC.

This rearrangement joins TRBV29-1 to TRBJ2-1, with unresolved D. This CDR3 spans 11 amino acids. Trimming pared 6 bases from V and 9 bases from J, leaving 12 bases between. Looked up from germline, CDR1 is SQVTM and CDR2 is ANQGSEA. Here the CDR3 reads CSVIMLIEQFF. CDR3 DNA: TGCAGCGTGATTATGTTGATTGAGCAGTTCTTC.

The J gene is TRBJ1-3, the V gene TRBV5-6; D uncertain. The CDR3 has 14 residues. Germline lookup yields CDR1 SGHDT and CDR2 YYEEEE. The V and J ends lost 4 bases and 2 bases respectively, with 10 bases between them. For the CDR3, the DNA is TGTGCCAGCAGCCTATGGATGGCTGGAAACACCATATATTTT. Translating gives CASSLWMAGNTIYF.

This chain uses TRBV7-2 with TRBJ1-2; no firm D call. CDR1 and CDR2 from the germline V gene are SGHTA and FQGNSA. V dropped 4 bases and J dropped 8 bases, with 11 bases sitting between them. This CDR3 is 12 amino acids long. The chain's CDR3 is CASSWPVKGYTF. The CDR3 DNA reads as TGTGCCAGCAGCTGGCCAGTGAAGGGCTACACCTTC.

The chain is built from TRBV11-2 and TRBJ1-2; D gene unclear. CDR3 size: 12 residues. Germline V gene lookup returns CDR1 SGHAT and CDR2 FQNNGV. V dropped 2 bases and J dropped 2 bases, with 3 bases sitting between them. CDR3 DNA: TGTGCCAGCAGCTTATTAAACTATGGCTACACCTTC. Translating gives CASSLLNYGYTF.

The chain couples TRBV5-5 to TRBJ1-5; 9 bases are shared with TRBD1. The germline gives CDR1 SGHKS, CDR2 YYEKEE (reference sequence). The CDR3 totals 14 residues. The V and J ends lost 4 bases and 7 bases, in that order; junction bases with no gene match: 6. In DNA, the CDR3 is TGTGCCAGCAGCCCCAGACAGGGGGAACAGCCCCAGCATTTT. The encoded protein is CASSPRQGEQPQHF.

The chain recombines TRBV29-1 with TRBJ2-1, with 7 bases aligning to TRBD2. This CDR3 comprises 15 residues. Unmatched junction bases numbered 10, after V lost 5 bases and J lost 3 bases. Germline CDR1 is SQVTM and CDR2 is ANQGSEA. DNA for the CDR3: TGCAGCGTTCTGGGGGTGCTAGCGGACTACAATGAGCAGTTCTTC. This translates into CSVLGVLADYNEQFF.